These T cell receptor beta chains were read from a single sample in a study of T cells in Graves' hyperthyroidism and ophthalmopathy. Using its own MiXCR run on the multiplex PCR reads, TCRdb lists one record per CDR3 protein. The sample shows over 400,000 distinct CDR3 sequences, approximately 15% of them seen only once. Input material: blood. The origin of the receptors is a man in his late teens or twenties with Graves' ophthalmopathy. Both conserved end residues are part of each CDR3. D genes are given only for firm matches. The listing skips clone size in some rows; elsewhere it reads once, few, many or a size class.

j_call v_call d_call clone_size cdr3_aa cdr3_nt
TRBJ1-4 TRBV12-3/TRBV12-4 NA NA CASSPGPQAPFF TGTGCCAGCAGTCCCGGGCCACAGGCCCCGTTTTTT
TRBJ2-1 TRBV11-2 TRBD2 many CASSLPRASGSRAFF TGTGCCAGCAGCTTACCCCGGGCTAGCGGGAGTCGGGCGTTCTTC
TRBJ2-7 TRBV7-2 NA many CASSSVEAEQYF TGTGCCAGCAGCTCCGTGGAAGCCGAGCAGTACTTC
TRBJ1-2 TRBV7-9 NA NA CASSFASPPHYGYTF TGTGCCAGCAGCTTTGCCTCCCCTCCCCACTATGGCTACACCTTC
TRBJ1-1 TRBV10-3 NA NA CAISEEGWDTEAFF TGTGCCATCAGTGAGGAGGGGTGGGACACTGAAGCTTTCTTT
TRBJ2-1 TRBV6-2/TRBV6-3 TRBD2 many CASSSFSGRTNNEQFF TGTGCCAGCAGTTCGTTTAGCGGGAGGACGAACAATGAGCAGTTCTTC
TRBJ2-3 TRBV7-6 TRBD2 NA CACSVAGGRTDTQYF TGTGCCTGCAGCGTCGCGGGAGGGCGGACAGATACGCAGTATTTT
TRBJ2-2 TRBV30 TRBD2 few CAWRPAGGVNTGELFF TGTGCCTGGAGGCCAGCGGGAGGGGTAAACACCGGGGAGCTGTTTTTT
TRBJ2-1 TRBV11-2 NA many CASSLDEGGTLYNEQFF TGTGCCAGCAGCTTAGATGAGGGGGGGACCCTTTACAATGAGCAGTTCTTC
TRBJ2-7 TRBV27 NA many CASSQGGGLRGQYF TGTGCCAGCAGTCAGGGGGGGGGCCTACGAGGGCAGTACTTC
TRBJ2-7 TRBV5-1 NA many CASSLWTSGGEQYF TGCGCCAGCAGCTTGTGGACCAGCGGTGGCGAGCAGTACTTC
TRBJ2-7 TRBV5-5 NA many CASSFSIRDYEQYF TGTGCCAGCAGCTTCTCTATCCGGGACTACGAGCAGTACTTC
TRBJ1-5 TRBV6-5 NA few CASSYDPRDFSGNQPQHF TGTGCCAGCAGTTACGATCCCCGGGACTTTAGTGGCAATCAGCCCCAGCATTTT
TRBJ1-4 TRBV5-6 NA few CASSFYNVGEKLFF TGTGCCAGCAGTTTTTACAACGTGGGCGAAAAACTGTTTTTT
TRBJ2-1 TRBV5-1 TRBD1 many CASSYGTGVQLEFF TGCGCCAGCAGCTACGGGACAGGGGTACAGTTGGAGTTCTTC
TRBJ1-1 TRBV12-3/TRBV12-4 NA once CASKGRTDSNEAFF TGTGCCAGCAAAGGTAGGACAGATTCAAATGAAGCTTTCTTT
TRBJ1-1 TRBV29-1 TRBD1 many CSVEGQGGTEAFF TGCAGCGTTGAAGGACAGGGGGGCACTGAAGCTTTCTTT
TRBJ2-7 TRBV6-9 TRBD2 NA CASSYEGRGGHEQYF TGTGCCAGCAGTTACGAGGGGCGGGGGGGCCACGAGCAGTACTTC
TRBJ2-1 TRBV13 NA many CASSYPSGDGYNEQFF TGTGCCAGCAGCTACCCGTCCGGGGACGGCTACAATGAGCAGTTCTTC
TRBJ2-2 TRBV7-8 NA few CASSLQPGGWTGELFF TGTGCCAGCAGCCTACAACCCGGGGGCTGGACCGGGGAGCTGTTTTTT
TRBJ1-1 TRBV6-1 NA many CASSEPWGSTEAFF TGTGCCAGCAGTGAACCGTGGGGGTCCACTGAAGCTTTCTTT
TRBJ2-7 TRBV7-9 TRBD2 few CASSLGGLAGGNPYEQYF TGTGCCAGCAGCTTAGGAGGGCTAGCGGGAGGAAACCCCTACGAGCAGTACTTC
TRBJ2-5 TRBV19 NA NA CASSIDDGYKTQYF TGTGCCAGTAGTATAGACGACGGTTATAAGACCCAGTACTTC
TRBJ1-4 TRBV6-5 NA NA CASSYSGGREKLFF TGTGCCAGCAGTTACTCAGGGGGGCGCGAAAAACTGTTTTTT
TRBJ2-5 TRBV2 TRBD2 many CASSQQATGGETQYF TGTGCCAGCAGTCAACAGGCGACGGGGGGAGAGACCCAGTACTTC
TRBJ2-3 TRBV7-3 NA few CASSLSAWTTDTQYF TGTGCCAGCAGCTTATCAGCGTGGACCACAGATACGCAGTATTTT
TRBJ2-7 TRBV2 NA many CASSEGTPYEQYF TGTGCCAGCAGTGAGGGGACCCCCTACGAGCAGTACTTC
TRBJ1-5 TRBV19 NA few CASSILELSYSQPQHF TGTGCCAGTAGTATCCTGGAGCTAAGCTACAGTCAGCCCCAGCATTTT
TRBJ2-7 TRBV4-2 NA NA CASSQGAGQLTYEQYF TGTGCCAGCAGCCAAGGGGCTGGACAGTTAACCTACGAGCAGTACTTC
TRBJ2-7 TRBV5-6 TRBD2 many CASSYGTSGLYEQYF TGTGCCAGCAGCTACGGGACTAGCGGGCTCTACGAGCAGTACTTC
TRBJ1-2 TRBV6-1 NA NA CASSIGLEPTYGYTF TGTGCCAGCAGTATCGGACTTGAGCCTACCTATGGCTACACCTTC
TRBJ2-3 TRBV20-1 TRBD2 NA CSASKVAGADTQYF TGCAGTGCTAGTAAGGTAGCGGGAGCAGATACGCAGTATTTT
TRBJ2-2 TRBV6-6 NA many CASSYGREAGELFF TGTGCCAGCAGTTACGGCCGAGAGGCCGGGGAGCTGTTTTTT
TRBJ2-5 TRBV7-9 TRBD1 NA CASSPGQGQETQHF TGTGCCAGCAGCCCGGGACAGGGCCAAGAGACCCAGCACTTC
TRBJ2-3 TRBV11-2 TRBD2 many CASSLRPRDYEGDTQYF TGTGCCAGCAGCTTACGGCCCCGGGACTATGAGGGAGATACGCAGTATTTT
TRBJ1-6 TRBV4-1 NA NA CASSHAYNSPLHF TGCGCCAGCAGCCACGCCTATAATTCACCCCTCCACTTT
TRBJ1-4 TRBV7-2 NA many CASSSGRTNEKLFF TGTGCCAGCAGCTCAGGAAGAACTAATGAAAAACTGTTTTTT
TRBJ2-3 TRBV28 TRBD2 NA CASSFYVLAGGRRTDTQYF TGTGCCAGCAGTTTTTACGTACTAGCGGGGGGGCGACGAACAGATACGCAGTATTTT
TRBJ2-1 TRBV5-6 NA few CASREGGADGYNEQFF TGTGCCAGCAGGGAGGGCGGGGCAGATGGCTACAATGAGCAGTTCTTC
TRBJ1-1 TRBV30 NA many CAWGTRVNTEAFF TGTGCCTGGGGGACAAGAGTGAACACTGAAGCTTTCTTT
TRBJ1-2 TRBV9 TRBD1 many CASSGGTDGYTF TGTGCCAGCAGCGGCGGGACAGATGGCTACACCTTC
TRBJ2-7 TRBV11-2 NA few CASSLAEGEEQYF TGTGCCAGCAGCTTAGCAGAGGGAGAGGAGCAGTACTTC
TRBJ2-7 TRBV27 NA NA CASTGSRGGVYEQYF TGTGCCAGCACGGGATCGAGAGGCGGCGTCTACGAGCAGTACTTC
TRBJ2-2 TRBV20-1 TRBD2 NA CSARLAGGNTGELFF TGCAGTGCTAGACTAGCGGGAGGAAACACCGGGGAGCTGTTTTTT
TRBJ2-3 TRBV6-1 TRBD1 many CASSSTGTGGTDTQYF TGTGCCAGCAGTTCAACCGGGACAGGGGGCACAGATACGCAGTATTTT
TRBJ1-5 TRBV19 TRBD1 many CASMAGQFEGNQPQHF TGTGCCAGTATGGCGGGACAGTTCGAAGGCAATCAGCCCCAGCATTTT
TRBJ2-3 TRBV6-1 NA few CASSFGGPAAQYF TGTGCCAGCAGTTTTGGAGGTCCGGCCGCGCAGTATTTT
TRBJ2-2 TRBV11-3 NA many CASSLRGRTGELFF TGTGCCAGCAGCCTTCGGGGGCGGACCGGGGAGCTGTTTTTT
TRBJ2-2 TRBV7-3 NA many CASSPTRLTGELFF TGTGCCAGCAGCCCCACCCGACTCACCGGGGAGCTGTTTTTT